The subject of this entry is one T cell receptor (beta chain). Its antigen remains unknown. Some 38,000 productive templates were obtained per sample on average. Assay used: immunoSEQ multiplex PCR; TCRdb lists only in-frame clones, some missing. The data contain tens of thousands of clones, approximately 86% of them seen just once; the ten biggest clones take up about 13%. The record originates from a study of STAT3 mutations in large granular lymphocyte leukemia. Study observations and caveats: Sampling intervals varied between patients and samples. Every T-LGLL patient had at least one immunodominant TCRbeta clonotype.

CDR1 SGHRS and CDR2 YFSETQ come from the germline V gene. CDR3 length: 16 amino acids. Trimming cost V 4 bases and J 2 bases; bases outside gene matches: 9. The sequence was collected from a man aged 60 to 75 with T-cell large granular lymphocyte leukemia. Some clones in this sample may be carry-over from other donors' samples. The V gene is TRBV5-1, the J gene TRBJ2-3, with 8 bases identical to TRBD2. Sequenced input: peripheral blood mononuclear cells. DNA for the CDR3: TGCGCCAGCAGCCCCGGACTAGCAGTAATCACAGATACGCAGTATTTT. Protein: CASSPGLAVITDTQYF.